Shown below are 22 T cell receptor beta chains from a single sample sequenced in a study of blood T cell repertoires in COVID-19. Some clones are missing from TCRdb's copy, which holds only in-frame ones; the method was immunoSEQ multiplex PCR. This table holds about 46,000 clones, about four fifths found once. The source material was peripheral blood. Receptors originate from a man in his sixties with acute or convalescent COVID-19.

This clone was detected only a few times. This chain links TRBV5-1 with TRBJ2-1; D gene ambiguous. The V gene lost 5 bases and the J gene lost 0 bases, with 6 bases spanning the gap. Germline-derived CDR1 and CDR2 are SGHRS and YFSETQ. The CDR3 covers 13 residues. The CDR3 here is CASRHDSYNEQFF. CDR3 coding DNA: TGCGCCAGCAGACATGACTCCTACAATGAGCAGTTCTTC.

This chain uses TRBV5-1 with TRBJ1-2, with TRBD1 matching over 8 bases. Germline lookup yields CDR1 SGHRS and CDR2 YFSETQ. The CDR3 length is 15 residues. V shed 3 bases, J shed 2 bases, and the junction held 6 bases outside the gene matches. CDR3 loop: CASSSYGQGNYGYTF. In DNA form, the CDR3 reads TGCGCCAGCAGCTCCTACGGACAGGGCAACTATGGCTACACCTTC.

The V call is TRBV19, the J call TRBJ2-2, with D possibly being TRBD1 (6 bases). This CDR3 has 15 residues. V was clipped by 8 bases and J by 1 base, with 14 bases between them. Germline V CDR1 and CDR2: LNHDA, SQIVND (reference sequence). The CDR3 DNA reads TGTGCCAGTGCAGGGGTACTAAAGAACACCGGGGAGCTGTTTTTT. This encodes CASAGVLKNTGELFF.

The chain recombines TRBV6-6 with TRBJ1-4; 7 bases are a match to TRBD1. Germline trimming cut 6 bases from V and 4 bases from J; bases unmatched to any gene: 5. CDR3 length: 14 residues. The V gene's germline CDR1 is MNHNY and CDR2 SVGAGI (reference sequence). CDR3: CASRQGSGNEKLFF. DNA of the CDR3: TGTGCCAGCAGACAGGGGTCCGGTAATGAAAAACTGTTTTTT.

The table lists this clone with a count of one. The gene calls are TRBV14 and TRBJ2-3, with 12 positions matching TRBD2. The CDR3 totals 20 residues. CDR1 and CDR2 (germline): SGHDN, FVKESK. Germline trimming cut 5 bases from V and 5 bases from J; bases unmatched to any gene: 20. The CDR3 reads CASSARQGRRLAGAVDTQYF. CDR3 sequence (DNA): TGTGCCAGCAGCGCCCGACAGGGAAGAAGACTAGCGGGGGCGGTAGATACGCAGTATTTT.

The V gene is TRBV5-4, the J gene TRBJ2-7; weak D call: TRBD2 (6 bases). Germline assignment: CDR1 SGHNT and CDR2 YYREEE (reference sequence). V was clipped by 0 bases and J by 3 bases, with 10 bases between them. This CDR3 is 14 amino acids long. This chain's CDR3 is CASSLGGGIYEQYF. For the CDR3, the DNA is TGTGCCAGCAGCTTGGGTGGCGGGATCTACGAGCAGTACTTC. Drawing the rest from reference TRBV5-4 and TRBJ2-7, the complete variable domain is ETGVTQSPTHLIKTRGQQVTLRCSSQSGHNTVSWYQQALGQGPQFIFQYYREEENGRGNFPPRFSGLQFPNYSSELNVNALELDDSALYLCASSLGGGIYEQYFGPGTRLTVT.

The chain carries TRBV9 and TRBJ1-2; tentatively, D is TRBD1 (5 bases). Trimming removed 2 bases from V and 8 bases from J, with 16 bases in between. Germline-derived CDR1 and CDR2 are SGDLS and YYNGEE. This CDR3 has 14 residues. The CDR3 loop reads CASSVDLDKGGYTF. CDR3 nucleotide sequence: TGTGCCAGCAGCGTCGACCTGGACAAAGGGGGCTACACCTTC.

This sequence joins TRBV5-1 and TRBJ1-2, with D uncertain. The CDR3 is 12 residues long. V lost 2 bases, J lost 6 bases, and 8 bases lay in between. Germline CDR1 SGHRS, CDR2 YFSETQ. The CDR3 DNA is TGCGCCAGCAGCTTTGGGAGGGATGGCTACACCTTC. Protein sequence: CASSFGRDGYTF. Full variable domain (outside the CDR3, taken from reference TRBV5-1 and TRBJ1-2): KAGVTQTPRYLIKTRGQQVTLSCSPISGHRSVSWYQQTPGQGLQFLFEYFSETQRNKGNFPGRFSGRQFSNSRSEMNVSTLELGDSALYLCASSFGRDGYTFGSGTRLTVV.

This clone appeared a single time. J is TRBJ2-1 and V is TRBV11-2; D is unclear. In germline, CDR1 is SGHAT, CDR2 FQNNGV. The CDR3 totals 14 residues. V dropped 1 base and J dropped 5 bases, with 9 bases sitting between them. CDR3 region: CASSLVVQDNEQFF. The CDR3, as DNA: TGTGCCAGCAGCTTAGTTGTCCAGGACAATGAGCAGTTCTTC.

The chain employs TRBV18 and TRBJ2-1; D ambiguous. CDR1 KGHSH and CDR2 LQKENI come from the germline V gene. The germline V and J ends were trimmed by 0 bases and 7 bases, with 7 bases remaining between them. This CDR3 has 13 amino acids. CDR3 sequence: CASSPPLSNEQFF. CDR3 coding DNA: TGTGCCAGCTCACCACCACTATCTAATGAGCAGTTCTTC. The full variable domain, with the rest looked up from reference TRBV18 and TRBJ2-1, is NAGVMQNPRHLVRRRGQEARLRCSPMKGHSHVYWYRQLPEEGLKFMVYLQKENIIDESGMPKERFSAEFPKEGPSILRIQQVVRGDSAAYFCASSPPLSNEQFFGPGTRLTVL.

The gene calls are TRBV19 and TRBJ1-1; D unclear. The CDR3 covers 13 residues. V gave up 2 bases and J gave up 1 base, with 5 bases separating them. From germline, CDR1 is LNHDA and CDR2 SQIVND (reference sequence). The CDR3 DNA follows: TGTGCCAGTAGTATATCAGAGAACACTGAAGCTTTCTTT. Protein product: CASSISENTEAFF.

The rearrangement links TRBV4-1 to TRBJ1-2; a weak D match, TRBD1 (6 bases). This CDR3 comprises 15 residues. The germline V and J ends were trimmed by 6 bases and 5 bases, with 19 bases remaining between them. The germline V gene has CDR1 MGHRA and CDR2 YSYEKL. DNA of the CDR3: TGCGCCAGCAGTAGAGAGGTGGACAGTGGATATGGCTACACCTTC. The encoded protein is CASSREVDSGYGYTF.

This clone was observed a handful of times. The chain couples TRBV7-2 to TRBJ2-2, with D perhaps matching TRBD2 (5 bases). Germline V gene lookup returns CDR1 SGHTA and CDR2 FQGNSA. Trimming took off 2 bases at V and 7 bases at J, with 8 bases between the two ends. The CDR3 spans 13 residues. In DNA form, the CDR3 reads TGTGCCAGCAGCTTATATCGGGGCGGGGAGCTGTTTTTT. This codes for CASSLYRGGELFF.

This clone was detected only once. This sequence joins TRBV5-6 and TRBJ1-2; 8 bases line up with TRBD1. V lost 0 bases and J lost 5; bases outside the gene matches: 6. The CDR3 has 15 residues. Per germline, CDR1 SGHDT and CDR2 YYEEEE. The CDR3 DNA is TGTGCCAGCAGCTTGGGACAGGGGAATTGGTATGGCTACACCTTC. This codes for CASSLGQGNWYGYTF.

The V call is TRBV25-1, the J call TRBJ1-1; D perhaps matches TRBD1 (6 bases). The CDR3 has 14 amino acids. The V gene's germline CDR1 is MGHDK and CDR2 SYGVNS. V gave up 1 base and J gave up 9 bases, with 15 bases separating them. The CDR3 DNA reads TGTGCCAGCAGTGAATCTCAGGGACAATCTAAAGCTTTCTTT. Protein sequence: CASSESQGQSKAFF.

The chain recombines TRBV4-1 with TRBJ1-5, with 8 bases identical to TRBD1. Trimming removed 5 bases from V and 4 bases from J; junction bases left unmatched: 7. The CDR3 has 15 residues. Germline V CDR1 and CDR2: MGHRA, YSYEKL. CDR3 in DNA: TGCGCCAGCAGCTGGGGACAGGAGGGAAATCAGCCCCAGCATTTT. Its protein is CASSWGQEGNQPQHF.

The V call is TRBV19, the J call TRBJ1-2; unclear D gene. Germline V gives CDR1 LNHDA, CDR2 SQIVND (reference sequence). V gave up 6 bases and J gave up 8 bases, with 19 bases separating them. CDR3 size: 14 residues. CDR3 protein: CASREAGTIVGYTF. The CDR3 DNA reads TGTGCCAGTAGGGAGGCGGGCACGATCGTGGGCTACACCTTC.

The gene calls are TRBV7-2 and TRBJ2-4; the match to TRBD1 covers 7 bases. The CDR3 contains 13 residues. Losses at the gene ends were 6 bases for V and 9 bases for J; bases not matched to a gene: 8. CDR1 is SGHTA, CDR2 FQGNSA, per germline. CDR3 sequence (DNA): TGTGCCAGCAGTCCTGAGGGGGCAGTCATTCAGTACTTC. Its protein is CASSPEGAVIQYF.

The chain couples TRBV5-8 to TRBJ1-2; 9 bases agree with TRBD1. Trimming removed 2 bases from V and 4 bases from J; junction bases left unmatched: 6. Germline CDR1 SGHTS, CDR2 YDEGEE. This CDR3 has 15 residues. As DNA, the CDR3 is TGTGCCAGCAGCTTTGGAGGGGGACAGGGCTATGGCTACACCTTC. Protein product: CASSFGGGQGYGYTF.

The DNA for the CDR3 is TGTGCCTGGAGTTGGACAGGGGGCGACGAGCAGTACTTC. Translation gives CAWSWTGGDEQYF. The V call is TRBV30, the J call TRBJ2-7, with TRBD1 identical over 11 bases. Germline V lookup: CDR1 GTSNPN, CDR2 SVGIG (reference sequence). J gave up 5 bases and V 2 bases, and 2 bases lay outside the gene matches. This CDR3 has 13 amino acids.

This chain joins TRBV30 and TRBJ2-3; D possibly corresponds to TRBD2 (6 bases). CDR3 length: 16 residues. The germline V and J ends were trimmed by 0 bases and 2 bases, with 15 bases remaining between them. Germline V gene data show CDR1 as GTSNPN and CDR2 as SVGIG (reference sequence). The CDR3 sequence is CAWSVRWRGVTDTQYF. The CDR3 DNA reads TGTGCCTGGAGTGTACGATGGCGGGGAGTCACAGATACGCAGTATTTT.

The CDR3 region is CASRTDRGYEQYF. DNA for the CDR3: TGTGCCAGCAGAACAGACAGGGGCTACGAGCAGTACTTC. J is TRBJ2-7 and V is TRBV12-3 or TRBV12-4, with 8 bases lining up with TRBD1. V was pared by 6 bases and J by 3 bases, with 4 bases of the junction left unmatched. There are 13 residues in the CDR3.